This T cell receptor (beta chain) was identified in a study of response to subunit inactivated influenza vaccine. TCRdb called the RT-PCR reads again in MiXCR, with one record for every CDR3 protein. This table holds approximately 730,000 distinct CDR3 sequences, over 11% found once. This clonotype was seen a few times. V dropped 5 bases and J dropped 3; count of bases not matched to a gene: 9. The CDR3 runs 16 residues. The V call is TRBV12-3 or TRBV12-4, the J call TRBJ2-2; 7 nucleotides line up with TRBD1. The sequence was collected from a man aged 45-60 years who received an inactivated influenza vaccine. This sample comprised PBMCs from blood, obtained 14 to 15 days before vaccination. The CDR3, as DNA: TGTGCCAGCAGTACTACAGGGGTGGTTGACACCGGGGAGCTGTTTTTT. Protein sequence: CASSTTGVVDTGELFF.